In its sample, the clone carrying this T cell receptor beta chain was seen a few times. Produced via immunoSEQ multiplex PCR; TCRdb's table is partial and in-frame only. In the table there are over 50,000 clones, more than 65% of which are singletons. The data belong to a study of PD-1 blockade in classical Hodgkin lymphoma. Study context: On a schedule of every 2 weeks, patients received nivolumab 3 mg/kg intravenously.

The CDR3 is made up of 14 amino acids. V was shortened by 5 bases and J by 3 bases, with 14 bases between the two germline ends. The germline V gene encodes CDR1 MNHNS and CDR2 SASEGT. All patients relapsed after autologous stem cell transplantation, and brentuximab vedotin exposure varied. Classifying best responses yielded complete response, partial response or progressive disease. This TCR came from a human donor with classical Hodgkin lymphoma. The genes are TRBV6-1 and TRBJ2-7; weak D call: TRBD2 (6 bases). Specimen: peripheral blood mononuclear cells (PBMCs), collected at baseline. DNA of the CDR3: TGTGCCAGCAGTACTTACACCGGGGGCTACGAGCAGTACTTC. The encoded protein is CASSTYTGGYEQYF.